This is a list of T cell receptor beta chains from one sample in a study of memory CD4+ T cells and cytomegalovirus serostatus. The table came from immunoSEQ multiplex PCR; TCRdb's copy has only in-frame clones and leaves some out. The sample yields some 26,000 clones, about 80% seen once. The source material was memory CD4+ T cells from blood. These receptors all come from an adult in good health and CMV-seronegative. CDR3s leave out the opening cysteine and the closing phenylalanine or tryptophan. Clone size is given for some rows only: seen once, a few or many times, or a class if the clone is expanded.

>NA|TRBV28
ASHDSSNYGYT
>once|TRBV11-3
ASSKTGRGTEAF
>NA|TRBV6-5
ASSFRQGEGNEQF
>NA|TRBV14
ASSHLPGLAGETSTDTQY
>once|TRBV6-1
ASSDRAAMNTEAF
>few|TRBV6-1
ASSDPGRYGYT
>once|TRBV11-2
ASSPNREQETQY
>NA|TRBV5-1
ASSPTGNTEAF
>NA|TRBV11-3
ASSFRGDADTQY
>NA|TRBV28
ASSPAGAAIGYT
>few|TRBV5-4
ASSLAAQGRVTEAF
>NA|TRBV21-1
ASSKGGRESGANVLT
>few|TRBV4-2
ASSQDGGANSPLH
>few|TRBV5-1
ASTTGWAGETQY
>NA|TRBV11-2
ASSLGGGGETQY
>NA|TRBV7-3
ASSPTAGQGKTEAF
>NA|TRBV7-2
ASSSRDGQETQY
>once|TRBV28
ASSLLGGEQY
>NA|TRBV19
ASSITGSGNTIY
>NA|TRBV18
ASSPPTGLGTGELF
>NA|TRBV7-2
ASSLDPVAGYTKTF
>NA|TRBV6-6
ASIRGIGQPQH
>NA|TRBV28
ASSLGEFEQF
>NA|TRBV5-1
ASSLIAGDTEAF
>NA|TRBV19
ASSIEGRGHYEQY
>NA|TRBV19
ASRSTGGGFMNTEAF
>NA|TRBV9
ASSVGSVGSDTQY
>few|TRBV6-1
ASSELRVGTEAF
>NA|TRBV2
ASLSLDTQY
>NA|TRBV18
ASSLRQTNEKLF
>NA|TRBV4-2
ASSQERTGLTNYGYT
>NA|TRBV19
ASSAGDKGYGYT
>NA|TRBV7-9
ASSGTGAGRPQH
>NA|TRBV20-1
SASPAYGYT
>NA|TRBV7-2
ASSLSPPESYGYT
>NA|TRBV18
ASSPPDRGDNEQF
>NA|TRBV2
ASRVGRNSNQPQH
>NA|TRBV4-3
ASSQVSGELF
>NA|TRBV11-2
ASSLVSVYNEQF
>NA|TRBV7-9
ASSLRADEQY
>few|TRBV27
ASSLSSSGTGAYEQY
>NA|TRBV10-1
ASSVGRDYGYT
>NA|TRBV28
ASSSPLRGGQETQY
>once|TRBV7-2
ASSLDGAGYNEQF
>NA|TRBV5-8
ASSTIHSYEQY
>NA|TRBV5-8
ASSIDRLSYNEQF
>few|TRBV14
ASSVGRGSYGYT
>once|TRBV5-5
ASSLAGPNEQF
>NA|TRBV11-3
ASSLGSSSYNEQF
>few|TRBV4-2
ASSQDRGRTEAF
>NA|TRBV13
ASSNSYRGPNTEAF
>NA|TRBV6-1
ASPAGTEAF
>NA|TRBV7-2
ASSQAGDGLEGYT
>NA|TRBV5-1
ASRDGQGLGETQY
>NA|TRBV19
ASSPQAGLGETQY